Listed below are T cell receptor beta chains from one sample, sequenced in a study of blood T cell repertoires in COVID-19. Using immunoSEQ multiplex PCR, the repertoire was profiled, and TCRdb retains in-frame clones only, with some absent. Counted here are about 130,000 clones, around 79% occurring once; the ten biggest clones make up approximately 5.2%. Sequenced: peripheral blood. Every receptor here comes from a woman aged 70-85 years with COVID-19, enrolled during active disease. The CDR3 runs from the conserved cysteine through the conserved F or W. The D gene is left open where the match is weak. The listing skips clone size in some rows; elsewhere it reads once, few, many or a size class.

.	once	TRBV30	TRBJ2-2	15	TGTGCCTGGAGCCTTACCCAGGTAATCGCCGGGGAGCTGTTTTTT	CAWSLTQVIAGELFF
.	.	TRBV20-1	TRBJ1-2	12	TGCAGTGCTAGTTGGCGGCCCTATGGCTACACCTTC	CSASWRPYGYTF
TRBD2	.	TRBV5-8	TRBJ2-3	17	TGTGCCAGCAGCTTGGCCCAACTAGCGGCGGCCACAGATACGCAGTATTTT	CASSLAQLAAATDTQYF
TRBD2	.	TRBV10-3	TRBJ2-2	18	TGTGCCATCAGTGAGTCGGCTACGACTAGCGGGGGGCCCGGGGAGCTGTTTTTT	CAISESATTSGGPGELFF
.	.	TRBV28	TRBJ2-5	15	TGTGCCAGCAGTTCACAGGGTTCCCATCAAGAGACCCAGTACTTC	CASSSQGSHQETQYF
TRBD1	.	TRBV2	TRBJ2-2	15	TGTGCCAGCAGCCCAGGGGGCTTGAACACCGGGGAGCTGTTTTTT	CASSPGGLNTGELFF
.	.	TRBV2	TRBJ2-7	14	TGTGCCAGCAGAGGGCCGACAGGGAGGAGGGAGCAGTACTTC	CASRGPTGRREQYF
.	.	TRBV28	TRBJ2-4	15	TGTGCCAGCACCCCCTCGGACAGAGCCAAAAACATTCAGTACTTC	CASTPSDRAKNIQYF
.	.	TRBV7-2	TRBJ2-7	12	TGTGCCAGCAGCCCGAGCTCCTACGAGCAGTACTTC	CASSPSSYEQYF
TRBD1	few	TRBV4-2	TRBJ1-1	15	TGTGCCAGCAGCCAATGGACAGGGAACGTCGATACAGCTTTCTTT	CASSQWTGNVDTAFF
.	.	TRBV9	TRBJ2-5	15	TGTGCCAGCAGCGTAGCGTCTGGGAGTAGAGAGACCCAGTACTTC	CASSVASGSRETQYF
.	.	TRBV12-3/TRBV12-4	TRBJ2-7	13	TGTGCCAGCAGACTGGGGACGGGGGAACTATGGTACTTC	CASRLGTGELWYF
TRBD1	.	TRBV19	TRBJ2-7	15	TGTGCCAGTAAGGACAGGGGCACTAATTCCTACGAGCAGTACTTC	CASKDRGTNSYEQYF
.	.	TRBV4-1	TRBJ1-1	16	TGCGCCAGCAGGAGCCGTCGCGGGGGGCGGAACACTGAAGCTTTCTTT	CASRSRRGGRNTEAFF
.	.	TRBV7-2	TRBJ1-1	13	TGTGCCAGCAGCTTAGGCGCCCTGAGGGAAGCTTTCTTT	CASSLGALREAFF
.	.	TRBV5-4	TRBJ1-1	14	TGTGCCAGCAGCTTTGGACAGCGAAACACTGAAGCTTTCTTT	CASSFGQRNTEAFF
.	.	TRBV11-2	TRBJ2-7	17	TGTGCCAGCAGCTTATCCAGGGGCCTTCAAAAATCCTACGAGCAGTACTTC	CASSLSRGLQKSYEQYF
TRBD1	few	TRBV7-2	TRBJ1-2	17	TGTGCCAGCAGCTCCGGAATCACAGGGGTCTCCAACTATGGCTACACCTTC	CASSSGITGVSNYGYTF
.	.	TRBV19	TRBJ1-5	13	TGTGCCAGTAGTACAGACAGGAATCAGCCCCAGCATTTT	CASSTDRNQPQHF
TRBD1	.	TRBV6-1	TRBJ1-5	19	TGTGCCAGCAGTGAAGCGCGGGGACAGGGGGGTTATAGCAATCAGCCCCAGCATTTT	CASSEARGQGGYSNQPQHF
.	.	TRBV23-1	TRBJ2-3	17	TGCGCCAGCAGTCAATCGGGGGGGCGTTATAGCACAGATACGCAGTATTTT	CASSQSGGRYSTDTQYF
.	medium-sized	TRBV7-2	TRBJ2-5	15	TGTGCCAGCAGCCTCCCTGCCGGAGGGCGGGAGACCCAGTACTTC	CASSLPAGGRETQYF
.	.	TRBV28	TRBJ1-4	12	TGTGCCAGCACGACAGGAAATGAAAAACTGTTTTTT	CASTTGNEKLFF
TRBD1	once	TRBV18	TRBJ1-4	15	TGTGCCAGCTCACTGCCGACAGGGAATAATGAAAAACTGTTTTTT	CASSLPTGNNEKLFF
.	.	TRBV7-8	TRBJ1-1	16	TGTGCCAGCAGCTTATCTAGGGGTCCCGTGAACACTGAAGCTTTCTTT	CASSLSRGPVNTEAFF
.	.	TRBV6-5	TRBJ1-4	13	TGTGCCAGCAGTTGGGCGGGTTCGGAAAAACTGTTTTTT	CASSWAGSEKLFF
TRBD1	.	TRBV4-3	TRBJ2-3	16	TGCGCCAGCAGCCCGCACAGGGGAATGGGCACAGATACGCAGTATTTT	CASSPHRGMGTDTQYF
TRBD1	.	TRBV19	TRBJ1-5	16	TGTGCCAGTAGTATCTGGGGACAGGGCAGCAATCAGCCCCAGCATTTT	CASSIWGQGSNQPQHF
TRBD1	.	TRBV7-9	TRBJ2-7	14	TGTGCCAGCAGCTTCGCAGGGGGCTCCTACGAGCAGTACTTC	CASSFAGGSYEQYF
TRBD1	.	TRBV27	TRBJ1-1	15	TGTGCCAGCAGTCCCAGGGGGCGCCGGGGGACTGAAGCTTTCTTT	CASSPRGRRGTEAFF
TRBD1	.	TRBV6-1	TRBJ1-1	19	TGTGCCAGCAGTGAAAAAGGGGGACAGGGAACGTCATGGTACACTGAAGCTTTCTTT	CASSEKGGQGTSWYTEAFF
.	many	TRBV5-4	TRBJ1-1	14	TGTGCCAGCAGGCCCGAGACAGGGAACACTGAAGCTTTCTTT	CASRPETGNTEAFF
TRBD1	.	TRBV5-1	TRBJ1-5	13	TGCGCCAGCAGCCTAGGACAGGACCAGCCCCAGCATTTT	CASSLGQDQPQHF
.	.	TRBV30	TRBJ1-5	13	TGTGCCTGGAGTGGAGGTTTGAATCAGCCCCAGCATTTT	CAWSGGLNQPQHF
.	.	TRBV5-4	TRBJ1-3	16	TGTGCCAGCAGCGCCGGGTACCCGAACTCTGGAAACACCATATATTTT	CASSAGYPNSGNTIYF
.	.	TRBV19	TRBJ1-1	19	TGTGCCAGTAGCCTTCAGATGAGAGGAACAGGCTCCCCTAGGGCTGAAGCTTTCTTT	CASSLQMRGTGSPRAEAFF
TRBD1	.	TRBV7-6	TRBJ2-7	17	TGTGCCAGCAGCTTAAGCGCCCGGGACAGGGGGCCAAGTGAGCAGTACTTC	CASSLSARDRGPSEQYF
TRBD1	.	TRBV14	TRBJ2-1	13	TGTGCCAGCAGCCTAGGACAGGCCGGTGAGCAGTTCTTC	CASSLGQAGEQFF
.	.	TRBV5-6	TRBJ2-3	15	TGTGCCAGCAGCAGAAGGGGGTCAGGCACAGATACGCAGTATTTT	CASSRRGSGTDTQYF
.	.	TRBV12-3/TRBV12-4	TRBJ2-1	12	TGTGCCAGCACTCCAGGCCGGAATGAGCAGTTCTTC	CASTPGRNEQFF
.	.	TRBV29-1	TRBJ1-2	13	TGCAGCGTTGACATTACGGCAGGGGTCGGCTACACCTTC	CSVDITAGVGYTF
.	.	TRBV3-1/TRBV3-2	TRBJ2-1	14	TGTGCCAGCAGCCCGAGAGGGGGTCCCAATGAGCAGTTCTTC	CASSPRGGPNEQFF
TRBD2	once	TRBV30	TRBJ2-3	16	TGTGCCTGGAGTGTCCGTCCGGGGGGTGCCACAGATACGCAGTATTTT	CAWSVRPGGATDTQYF
.	.	TRBV21-1	TRBJ1-1	14	TGTGCCAGCAGCCCTCGGACAGGGACGACCCCGGCTTTCTTT	CASSPRTGTTPAFF
TRBD1	.	TRBV2	TRBJ2-1	16	TGTGCCAGCAACAGGGGTCTGTCGGGGAGCGGCGATGAGCAGTTCTTC	CASNRGLSGSGDEQFF
TRBD1	.	TRBV5-1	TRBJ1-1	15	TGCGCCAGCAGGACAGGGCCTAATTTGAACACTGAAGCTTTCTTT	CASRTGPNLNTEAFF
.	.	TRBV20-1	TRBJ2-5	12	TGCAGTGCTAGTCCCGGCGGGGAGACCCAGTACTTC	CSASPGGETQYF
.	.	TRBV6-5	TRBJ1-6	14	TGTGCCAGCAGTTTTCGGGCGGGGTACTCACCCCTCCACTTT	CASSFRAGYSPLHF
TRBD1	.	TRBV5-4	TRBJ1-1	16	TGTGCCAGCAGCAGAGGGACAGGGGGCTGGAACACTGAAGCTTTCTTT	CASSRGTGGWNTEAFF
.	few	TRBV28	TRBJ1-2	13	TGTGCCAGCAGTTTATCCAGGGGCTATGGCTACACCTTC	CASSLSRGYGYTF
TRBD1	.	TRBV5-1	TRBJ1-1	17	TGCGCCAGCAGAACCCCCCTAACACAGGGGCGTCTCACTGAAGCTTTCTTT	CASRTPLTQGRLTEAFF
.	.	TRBV25-1	TRBJ1-4	15	TGTGCCAGCAGTGAAATGAGGCAGGGGAATGAAAAACTGTTTTTT	CASSEMRQGNEKLFF
.	.	TRBV7-2	TRBJ1-2	14	TGTGCCAGCAGCTTAGCGCTAGCAGGAGGAGGCTACACCTTC	CASSLALAGGGYTF
.	.	TRBV19	TRBJ1-2	14	TGTGCCAGTAGTCGAGGAATCCTCAACTATGGCTACACCTTC	CASSRGILNYGYTF
TRBD1	.	TRBV3-1/TRBV3-2	TRBJ1-2	15	TGTGCCAGCAGCCGAGCCGGGACAGGGCACTATGGCTACACCTTC	CASSRAGTGHYGYTF